What follows are 22 T cell receptor beta chains derived from one specimen sequenced in a study of T-cell memory formation after mild COVID-19. TCRdb re-called the 5' RACE reads with MiXCR, one entry per CDR3 protein. The table has 200,000 to 250,000 distinct CDR3 sequences, 8% to 9.5% seen once; the top ten hold around 21%. Sample: PBMCs or a T cell subset sorted from them (not recorded which). The receptors were sampled from a man younger than 30 who had mild COVID-19 (a few samples of this study predate the infection). Cell type and time point are not known.

Only a few counts were recorded for this clonotype. V usage is TRBV7-3 and J usage is TRBJ2-7; the D is unclear. CDR1 and CDR2 (germline): SGHTA, FQGTGA. Trimming pared 6 bases from V and 2 bases from J, leaving 17 bases between. The CDR3 has 15 amino acids. CDR3 protein: CASSLTPGRAYEQYF. In DNA, the CDR3 is TGTGCCAGCAGTCTTACCCCAGGCCGAGCCTACGAGCAGTACTTC.

The gene calls are TRBV4-1 and TRBJ2-3; perhaps TRBD1 as D (5 bases). The V gene lost 1 base and the J gene lost 4 bases, with 12 bases spanning the gap. Germline-derived CDR1 and CDR2 are MGHRA and YSYEKL. The CDR3 has 15 amino acids. This CDR3 is CASSQVAGPPDTQYF. The CDR3 coding sequence is TGCGCCAGCAGCCAAGTCGCAGGGCCCCCAGATACGCAGTATTTT.

This clonotype came up many times. This sequence joins TRBV29-1 and TRBJ2-2; TRBD1 matches at 10 bases. V lost 6 bases and J lost 3; bases outside the gene matches: 4. Germline-derived CDR1 and CDR2 are SQVTM and ANQGSEA. The CDR3 sequence is 14 residues long. CDR3 sequence reads: CSVGTGVDTGELFF. The DNA of the CDR3 is TGCAGCGTGGGGACAGGGGTTGACACCGGGGAGCTGTTTTTT.

This clonotype was counted ten times or more. The chain uses TRBV5-1 and TRBJ2-1; no definite D call. CDR3 size: 13 residues. V was pared by 5 bases and J by 5 bases, with 11 bases between. Germline V lookup: CDR1 SGHRS, CDR2 YFSETQ. The CDR3 DNA follows: TGCGCCAGCAGTCCCCCCCGGGACAATGAGCAGTTCTTC. Translating it yields CASSPPRDNEQFF.

The chain recombines TRBV4-1 with TRBJ2-1; the D is unclear. The germline V gene encodes CDR1 MGHRA and CDR2 YSYEKL. There are 15 residues in the CDR3. With 4 bases removed from V and 0 bases from J, the gap between germline ends came to 10 bases. The CDR3 bases are TGCGCCAGCAGCCCTGGACGGAGCTCCTACAATGAGCAGTTCTTC. Amino acid sequence: CASSPGRSSYNEQFF.

Many counts were recorded for this clonotype. This sequence joins TRBV4-1 and TRBJ2-1; TRBD2 matches at 15 bases. Germline V gene sequence: CDR1 MGHRA, CDR2 YSYEKL. The CDR3 consists of 18 residues. V was clipped by 5 bases and J by 2 bases; unmatched bases: 7. The CDR3 reads CASSGGLAGGNPYNEQFF. The CDR3 nucleotides are TGCGCCAGCAGCGGGGGACTAGCGGGGGGTAACCCCTACAATGAGCAGTTCTTC.

In its sample, this clonotype was seen a few times. This chain connects TRBV12-3 or TRBV12-4 to TRBJ2-1; 9 bases line up with TRBD2. The CDR3 is 16 amino acids. V shed 5 bases and J 5 bases; nucleotides not matched to a gene: 10. The CDR3 nucleotides read TGTGCCAGCAGTGAGGGACTAGCCGGTCTTAACAATGAGCAGTTCTTC. Its translation: CASSEGLAGLNNEQFF.

This clonotype has only a few counts. The chain joins TRBV14 to TRBJ1-2; D is ambiguous. The CDR3 is made up of 13 amino acids. V was trimmed by 0 bases and J by 8 bases, leaving 10 bases between them. CDR1 is SGHDN and CDR2 is FVKESK in the germline V gene. CDR3 nucleotide sequence: TGTGCCAGCAGCCAAGATTCAGCTGGGGGCTACACCTTC. As protein: CASSQDSAGGYTF.

The sample holds many counts of this clonotype. At one of its ends the junction is not consistent with the germline gene, which may arise from a read error. CDR3 nucleotides: TGTGCCAGCAGCTTGGCCAACGCGGGCAAGGTTTTT. Its translation: CASSLANAGKVF. The V and J genes are TRBV5-6 and TRBJ1-4; D is uncertain. The germline CDR1 and CDR2 sequences are SGHDT and YYEEEE. CDR3 length: 12 amino acids.

In this sample, this clonotype turned up a few times. The rearrangement uses TRBV7-2 and TRBJ2-1, with 8 positions matching TRBD1. V was clipped by 5 bases and J by 5 bases; unmatched bases: 5. Germline-derived CDR1 and CDR2 are SGHTA and FQGNSA. CDR3 length equals 14 residues. CDR3: CASSVRTGNNEQFF. CDR3 sequence (DNA): TGTGCCAGCAGCGTAAGGACAGGGAACAATGAGCAGTTCTTC.

This clonotype has just a few counts. The V and J genes are TRBV20-1 and TRBJ1-5; TRBD1 matches 11 bases. Germline V gives CDR1 DFQATT, CDR2 SNEGSKA (reference sequence). CDR3 length: 16 residues. V dropped 0 bases and J dropped 5; count of bases not matched to a gene: 6. The CDR3 region is CSARDQGTGGHQPQHF. The DNA for the CDR3 is TGCAGTGCTAGAGATCAGGGGACAGGGGGTCATCAGCCCCAGCATTTT.

In this sample, this clonotype turned up many times. This chain joins TRBV12-3 or TRBV12-4 and TRBJ2-5; no definite D call. Trimming removed 4 bases at V and 2 bases at J, with 11 bases between. This CDR3 region has 14 residues. The CDR3 nucleotides are TGTGCCAGCAGTTCCTTGAACAGACAAGAGACCCAGTACTTC. This sequence encodes CASSSLNRQETQYF.

The CDR3 protein is CASSLVPRGGNEQFF. CDR3 DNA sequence: TGTGCCAGCAGCTTAGTCCCCAGGGGAGGAAATGAGCAGTTCTTC. V usage is TRBV7-2 and J usage is TRBJ2-1; D tentatively reads TRBD1 or TRBD2 (6 bases each). Germline CDR1 SGHTA, CDR2 FQGNSA. The ends were cut back, 1 base at V and 7 bases at J, with 14 bases in the middle. The CDR3 length is 15 residues.

Only a few counts were recorded for this clonotype. The genes are TRBV6-5 and TRBJ2-7; 9 bases agree with TRBD1. After removal of 1 base from V and 3 bases from J, the junction contained 7 bases not matched to a gene. CDR3 length equals 16 residues. Germline CDR1 and CDR2: MNHEY and SVGAGI. The CDR3 DNA reads as TGTGCCAGCAGTTACTGGACGACAGGGGGGCTCTACGAGCAGTACTTC. It translates to CASSYWTTGGLYEQYF.

The genes are TRBV7-3 and TRBJ2-3; 11 bases fit TRBD2. CDR1 is SGHTA and CDR2 is FQGTGA in the germline V gene. CDR3 length equals 17 residues. With 5 bases clipped from V and 0 bases from J, the junction kept 7 bases outside the gene matches. This CDR3 reads CASSRGTSGASTDTQYF. DNA for the CDR3: TGTGCCAGCAGCCGCGGGACTAGCGGAGCTAGCACAGATACGCAGTATTTT.

The sample holds many counts of this clonotype. The DNA for the CDR3 is TGTGCCAGCAGTTTATCGAGACAGGGGTACGCCGGGGAGCTGTTTTTT. This sequence encodes CASSLSRQGYAGELFF. V and J are TRBV27 and TRBJ2-2; TRBD1 matches 8 bases. This CDR3 contains 16 residues. CDR1 is MNHEY, CDR2 SMNVEV, per germline (reference sequence). V gave up 0 bases and J gave up 6 bases; unmatched junction bases: 6.

The chain combines TRBV19 with TRBJ1-6; perhaps TRBD1 as D (5 bases). With 7 bases removed from V and 7 bases from J, the gap between germline ends came to 17 bases. This CDR3 spans 15 amino acids. Germline CDR1 reads LNHDA; CDR2 reads SQIVND (reference sequence). The CDR3, as DNA: TGTGCCAGTAAACGACCGGGACCGCTAAATTCACCCCTCCACTTT. This translates into CASKRPGPLNSPLHF.

Here the CDR3 DNA reads TGTGCCAGCAGTTACGATATACGACAGCCTAGGGACTATGGCTACACCTTC. It is translated as CASSYDIRQPRDYGYTF. The chain combines TRBV6-5 with TRBJ1-2; tentative D call: TRBD1 (5 bases). Per the germline V gene, CDR1 is MNHEY and CDR2 is SVGAGI. Trimming cost V 2 bases and J 3 bases, with 19 bases left between them. The CDR3 extends over 17 amino acids.

This clonotype was recorded a few times. This chain links TRBV3-1 with TRBJ2-3, with D maybe TRBD2 (6 bases). CDR1 and CDR2 (germline): LGHDT, YNNKEL (reference sequence). The length of the CDR3 is 16 residues. The V and J ends lost 4 bases and 2 bases respectively, with 16 bases between them. The CDR3 nucleotides read TGTGCCAGCAGCCGCACGAGCGGGTACTACACAGATACGCAGTATTTT. Protein product: CASSRTSGYYTDTQYF.

The rearrangement links TRBV20-1 to TRBJ2-5, with D perhaps matching TRBD2 (6 bases). V was cut by 3 bases and J by 5 bases, with 10 bases left in between. This CDR3 has 12 residues. Germline lookup yields CDR1 DFQATT and CDR2 SNEGSKA (reference sequence). The CDR3 DNA reads TGCAGTGCTAGCGGGGGAGTCGAGACCCAGTACTTC. Translated: CSASGGVETQYF.

The table lists this clonotype with a few counts. The gene calls are TRBV2 and TRBJ2-7, with TRBD1 as a possible D gene (6 bases). V was trimmed by 4 bases and J by 6 bases, leaving 13 bases between them. CDR1 and CDR2 from the germline V gene are SNHLY and FYNNEI. This CDR3 has 13 amino acids. The CDR3 region is CASSAWTESEQYF. CDR3 bases: TGTGCCAGCAGTGCCTGGACAGAATCCGAGCAGTACTTC.

This clonotype has ten or more counts. The CDR3 DNA reads as TGTGCCAGCAGTCGGGGACCGGGTAGCACTGAAGCTTTCTTT. Translating gives CASSRGPGSTEAFF. The genes are TRBV12-3 or TRBV12-4 and TRBJ1-1; maybe TRBD1 (5 bases). The CDR3 consists of 14 residues. The V gene lost 5 bases and the J gene lost 4 bases, with 14 bases spanning the gap.